One and the same sample provided the 25 T cell receptor beta chains below, sequenced in a study of metastatic and nonmetastatic thyroid tumors. TCRdb reanalyzed the PCR reads via MiXCR. Here the sample spans approximately 37,000 clones, about 15% being singletons. Each patient came to thyroid surgery without any prior treatment (of any kind). The specimen was blood. The receptors here all came from a female donor with papillary thyroid cancer or a benign thyroid nodule (not recorded which). Some clones in this sample may be carry-over from other donors' samples.

There are a few counts of this clone. The chain links TRBV6-2 or TRBV6-3 to TRBJ2-7, with D possibly matching TRBD2 (6 bases). Trimming pared 8 bases from V and 0 bases from J, leaving 23 bases between. There are 17 residues in the CDR3. Germline loops: CDR1 MNHEY, CDR2 SVGEGT. CDR3 in amino acids: CASGRPPASGSSYEQYF. DNA for the CDR3: TGTGCCAGCGGACGCCCACCCGCAAGCGGGTCCTCCTACGAGCAGTACTTC.

Ten or more counts support this clone. The chain recombines TRBV9 with TRBJ2-7; the match to TRBD2 covers 13 bases. The CDR3 has 15 amino acids. V gave up 5 bases and J gave up 4 bases; unmatched junction bases: 6. CDR1 is SGDLS, CDR2 YYNGEE, per germline. The CDR3 DNA reads TGTGCCAGCAGTTATACTAGCGGGGGGGGTTACGAGCAGTACTTC. It translates to CASSYTSGGGYEQYF.

This clone was recorded at least ten times. The junction and the germline gene differ at one end; a read error may be behind it. The chain links TRBV27 to TRBJ2-1; 10 bases line up with TRBD2. The CDR3 is 15 amino acids. Germline-derived CDR1 and CDR2 are MNHEY and SMNVEV (reference sequence). CDR3 protein: CASSLAGASNNEQFF. Written as DNA, the CDR3 is TGTGCCAGCAGCCTAGCGGGAGCCTCCAACAATGAGCAGTTCTTC.

This clone was seen many times. This chain links TRBV6-1 with TRBJ1-4; D not resolved. CDR1 and CDR2 from the germline V gene are MNHNS and SASEGT. Trimming removed 6 bases from V and 1 base from J, with 6 bases in between. This CDR3 is built from 13 residues. The CDR3 bases are TGTGCCAGCAGAGGAGGAACTAATGAAAAACTGTTTTTT. Encoded protein: CASRGGTNEKLFF.

This clone has a count of ten or more. V and J are TRBV12-3 or TRBV12-4 and TRBJ1-5; the D gene is possibly TRBD1 (5 bases). The CDR3 runs to 13 residues. V gave up 1 base and J gave up 9 bases, with 10 bases separating them. CDR3 sequence (DNA): TGTGCCAGCAGTTTAGATTGGGGCGGGCCCCAGCATTTT. It codes for CASSLDWGGPQHF.

This chain links TRBV6-2 or TRBV6-3 with TRBJ2-1, with D perhaps matching TRBD1 (6 bases). The CDR3 is 12 residues long. CDR1 and CDR2 from the germline V gene are MNHEY and SVGEGT. Trimming stripped 4 bases from V and 7 bases from J, with 8 bases between. The CDR3 here is CASSSGTNEQFF. CDR3 coding DNA: TGTGCCAGCAGTTCCGGGACAAATGAGCAGTTCTTC.

This clone was seen at least ten times. The genes are TRBV25-1 and TRBJ2-7; TRBD1 matches 8 bases. Germline-derived CDR1 and CDR2 are MGHDK and SYGVNS. The J segment lost 4 bases and the V segment lost 6 bases, leaving 8 bases of the junction unmatched. The CDR3 length is 14 residues. CDR3 protein: CASSEDRAEYEQYF. CDR3 sequence (DNA): TGTGCCAGCAGCGAGGACAGGGCCGAATACGAGCAGTACTTC.

This clone was picked up a small number of times. This chain uses TRBV7-8 with TRBJ1-3, with D perhaps TRBD1 (5 bases). This CDR3 has 16 amino acids. Germline CDR1 and CDR2: SGHVS and FQNEAQ. The V end lost 3 bases, the J end lost 0 bases, and 12 bases lay between the germline ends. Here the CDR3 reads CASSFDPGPSGNTIYF. The CDR3 nucleotides are TGTGCCAGCAGCTTTGATCCGGGACCCTCTGGAAACACCATATATTTT.

Many counts were recorded for this clone. This sample includes further DNA sequences coding for the same CDR3. The chain employs TRBV20-1 and TRBJ2-4, with D possibly TRBD2 on 5 matching bases. Germline assignment: CDR1 DFQATT and CDR2 SNEGSKA (reference sequence). V lost 6 bases to trimming and J lost 2 bases, with 17 bases between them. The CDR3 totals 15 residues. CDR3 protein: CSARRSGETKNIQYF. The DNA of the CDR3 is TGCAGTGCCCGGCGCAGCGGCGAAACCAAAAACATTCAGTACTTC.

This clone was recorded at least ten times. This rearrangement joins TRBV6-1 to TRBJ1-1; D may be TRBD1 (6 bases). CDR3 length equals 14 residues. CDR1 MNHNS and CDR2 SASEGT come from the germline V gene. Trimming stripped 5 bases from V and 5 bases from J, with 15 bases between. Here the CDR3 DNA reads TGTGCCAGCAGTTCCGTCCCAAGGGGGACTGAAGCTTTCTTT. Translation: CASSSVPRGTEAFF.

This clone occurred many times. This sequence joins TRBV5-1 and TRBJ1-2; D is unresolved. The germline V and J ends were trimmed by 0 bases and 5 bases, with 11 bases remaining between them. In germline, CDR1 is SGHRS, CDR2 YFSETQ. The CDR3 is made up of 14 amino acids. CDR3: CASSLEGSNYGYTF. The CDR3 DNA is TGCGCCAGCAGCTTGGAGGGCAGTAATTATGGCTACACCTTC.

This chain connects TRBV6-6 to TRBJ1-1; 10 bases line up with TRBD1. CDR1 MNHNY and CDR2 SVGAGI come from the germline V gene (reference sequence). Unmatched junction bases numbered 1, after V lost 2 bases and J lost 4 bases. CDR3 size: 14 residues. The CDR3 DNA sequence: TGTGCCAGCAGTTACGGACAGGGGGGCACTGAAGCTTTCTTT. Translating it yields CASSYGQGGTEAFF.

In this sample, this clone is medium-sized (0.01 to 0.1%). The genes are TRBV12-3 or TRBV12-4 and TRBJ1-1; TRBD1 matches 9 bases. The CDR3 extends over 14 amino acids. V dropped 4 bases and J dropped 6; count of bases not matched to a gene: 6. CDR3 nucleotide sequence: TGTGCCAGCAGTTCGACAGGGGGTAACCCTGAAGCTTTCTTT. This encodes CASSSTGGNPEAFF.

With regard to this clone: This may be a read error: a much more frequent sequence differs by one nucleotide. The gene calls are TRBV18 and TRBJ2-2, with D possibly TRBD2 on 5 matching bases. V was pared by 3 bases and J by 4 bases, with 12 bases between. CDR1 is KGHSH, CDR2 LQKENI, per germline. The CDR3 has 15 amino acids. The CDR3 loop reads CASSPLDYGTGELFF. In nucleotides, the CDR3 is TGTGCCAGCTCACCTCTTGACTACGGCACCGGGGAGCTGTTTTTT.

Ten or more counts support this clone. The CDR3, as DNA: TGTGCCAGTAGTCTTGCACCTACCTACGAGCAGTACTTC. This translates into CASSLAPTYEQYF. The chain links TRBV19 to TRBJ2-7; D uncertain. Germline CDR1 is LNHDA and CDR2 is SQIVND (reference sequence). The V and J ends lost 5 bases and 2 bases respectively, with 10 bases between them. This CDR3 is built from 13 residues.

This clone was seen repeatedly, ten times or more. The CDR3 coding sequence is TGCAGTGCTAGGGGCCTGCCGACAGGGTTGGGCACCATATATTTT. Translation: CSARGLPTGLGTIYF. This chain joins TRBV20-1 and TRBJ1-3; 7 bases fit TRBD1. The CDR3 is made up of 15 amino acids. V dropped 3 bases and J dropped 9; count of bases not matched to a gene: 14. The V gene's germline CDR1 is DFQATT and CDR2 SNEGSKA (reference sequence).

This clone was counted many times. This sequence joins TRBV4-2 and TRBJ2-3; 12 nucleotides agree with TRBD2. J gave up 2 bases and V 8 bases, and 5 bases lay outside the gene matches. This CDR3 has 15 amino acids. Per germline, CDR1 LGHNA and CDR2 YNFKEQ. The CDR3 reads CASRGTSGPTDTQYF. CDR3 DNA sequence: TGTGCCAGCCGGGGGACTAGCGGGCCCACAGATACGCAGTATTTT.

This clone was detected many times. The chain combines TRBV7-3 with TRBJ2-1; D is unclear. Trimming removed 2 bases from V and 7 bases from J, with 9 bases in between. The germline V gene has CDR1 SGHTA and CDR2 FQGTGA. The CDR3 runs to 13 residues. The CDR3 DNA reads as TGTGCCAGCAGCTTAGATCTCGGGAATGAGCAGTTCTTC. It translates to CASSLDLGNEQFF.

Only a few counts were recorded for this clone. In the same sample, other DNA sequences code for this CDR3. The chain carries TRBV5-4 and TRBJ2-3; 14 nucleotides align to TRBD2. The CDR3 has 18 residues. Germline lookup yields CDR1 SGHNT and CDR2 YYREEE (reference sequence). J was trimmed by 0 bases and V by 4 bases; bases with no gene match: 7. Here the CDR3 DNA reads TGTGCCAGCAGCCTGGGACTAGCGGGAGTTCCTAGCACAGATACGCAGTATTTT. This gives the protein CASSLGLAGVPSTDTQYF.

The rearrangement links TRBV6-1 to TRBJ1-1; unclear D gene. The germline V gene has CDR1 MNHNS and CDR2 SASEGT. CDR3 length: 14 residues. V shed 5 bases and J shed 2 bases, with 12 bases lying between them. CDR3 nucleotides: TGTGCCAGCAGTCCCCTCATAAGAAACACTGAAGCTTTCTTT. Translation gives CASSPLIRNTEAFF.

This clone came up many times. This chain joins TRBV4-2 and TRBJ1-2, with a possible D match to TRBD1 (5 bases). The CDR3 contains 14 residues. The germline V gene encodes CDR1 LGHNA and CDR2 YNFKEQ. Trimming took 1 base from V and 6 from J, leaving 12 bases between them. The CDR3 nucleotides are TGTGCCAGCAGCCAAGGTTCGGGGGGGGATGGCTACACCTTC. Protein sequence: CASSQGSGGDGYTF.

This clone turned up a few times. J is TRBJ2-7 and V is TRBV13, with a weak D call TRBD2 (5 bases). The CDR3 contains 19 residues. V was clipped by 5 bases and J by 9 bases, with 35 bases between them. Germline CDR1 and CDR2: PRHDT and FYEKMQ (reference sequence). The CDR3: CASSPATVNPAKGDYSQYF. In DNA, the CDR3 is TGTGCCAGCAGCCCTGCTACAGTGAACCCGGCTAAAGGCGACTACTCGCAGTACTTC.

Sample share makes this clone medium-sized (0.01 to 0.1%). The V gene is TRBV6-1, the J gene TRBJ1-5; D not resolved. V was pared by 1 base and J by 0 bases, with 7 bases between. This CDR3 has 15 amino acids. Germline V gives CDR1 MNHNS, CDR2 SASEGT. The chain's CDR3 is CASSEGADSNQPQHF. CDR3 in DNA: TGTGCCAGCAGTGAAGGGGCGGATAGCAATCAGCCCCAGCATTTT.

The sample holds many counts of this clone. The CDR3 sequence: CATSLEQAYNEQFF. The CDR3, as DNA: TGTGCCACCAGCCTTGAACAGGCGTACAATGAGCAGTTCTTC. The J gene is TRBJ2-1, the V gene TRBV15; TRBD1 might be the D (5 bases). Per the germline V gene, CDR1 is LNHNV and CDR2 is YYDKDF (reference sequence). The V end was cut by 5 bases, the J end by 4 bases, with 12 bases between. The CDR3 is 14 amino acids.

A word on this clone: One junction end disagrees with the germline gene, perhaps due to a read error. The genes are TRBV9 and TRBJ2-7; the D is unclear. Germline loops: CDR1 SGDLS, CDR2 YYNGEE. The CDR3 contains 14 residues. In DNA, the CDR3 is TGTGCTAGCAGCGTAGCTTACCGAGGAGCCGAGCAGTACTTC. Protein: CASSVAYRGAEQYF. The entire variable domain, with the rest obtained from reference TRBV9 and TRBJ2-7, is as follows: DSGVTQTPKHLITATGQRVTLRCSPRSGDLSVYWYQQSLDQGLQFLIQYYNGEERAKGNILERFSAQQFPDLHSELNLSSLELGDSALYFCASSVAYRGAEQYFGPGTRLTVT.